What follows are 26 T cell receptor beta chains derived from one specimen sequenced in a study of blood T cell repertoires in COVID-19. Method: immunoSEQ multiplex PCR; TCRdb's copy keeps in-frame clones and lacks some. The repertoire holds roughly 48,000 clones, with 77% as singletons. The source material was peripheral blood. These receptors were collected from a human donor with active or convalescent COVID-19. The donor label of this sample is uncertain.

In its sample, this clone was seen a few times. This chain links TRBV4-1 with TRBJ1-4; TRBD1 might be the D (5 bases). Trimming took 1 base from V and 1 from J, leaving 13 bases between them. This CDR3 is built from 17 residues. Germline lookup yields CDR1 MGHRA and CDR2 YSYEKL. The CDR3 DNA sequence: TGCGCCAGCAGCCAAGCTTTCGGGAGGGGAACTAATGAAAAACTGTTTTTT. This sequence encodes CASSQAFGRGTNEKLFF.

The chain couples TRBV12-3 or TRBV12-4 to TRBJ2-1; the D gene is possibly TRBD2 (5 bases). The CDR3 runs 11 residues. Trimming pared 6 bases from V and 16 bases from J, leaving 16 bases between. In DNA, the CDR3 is TGTGCCAGCAGCGGACTTGCCGAGCGATTCTTC. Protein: CASSGLAERFF.

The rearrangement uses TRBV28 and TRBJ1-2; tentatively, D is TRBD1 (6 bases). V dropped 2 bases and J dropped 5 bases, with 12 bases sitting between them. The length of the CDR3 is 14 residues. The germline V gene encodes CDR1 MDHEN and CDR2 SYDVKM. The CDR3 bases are TGTGCCAGCAGTTTAGGGACAAAATCATATGGCTACACCTTC. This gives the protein CASSLGTKSYGYTF.

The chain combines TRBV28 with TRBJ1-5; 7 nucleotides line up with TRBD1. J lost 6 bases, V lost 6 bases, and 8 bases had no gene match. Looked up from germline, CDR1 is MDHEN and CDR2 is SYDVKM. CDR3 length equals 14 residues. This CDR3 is CASRSTGASQPQHF. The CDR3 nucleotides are TGTGCCAGCAGATCTACAGGGGCCAGTCAGCCCCAGCATTTT.

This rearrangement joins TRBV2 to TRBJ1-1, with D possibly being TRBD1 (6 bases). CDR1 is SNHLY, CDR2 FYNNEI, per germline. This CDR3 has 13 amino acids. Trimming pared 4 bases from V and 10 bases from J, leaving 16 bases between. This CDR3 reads CASSGQGPSIAFF. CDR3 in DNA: TGTGCCAGCAGTGGGCAGGGGCCCTCCATAGCTTTCTTT. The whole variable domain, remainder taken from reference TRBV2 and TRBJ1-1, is EPEVTQTPSHQVTQMGQEVILRCVPISNHLYFYWYRQILGQKVEFLVSFYNNEISEKSEIFDDQFSVERPDGSNFTLKIRSTKLEDSAMYFCASSGQGPSIAFFGQGTRLTVV.

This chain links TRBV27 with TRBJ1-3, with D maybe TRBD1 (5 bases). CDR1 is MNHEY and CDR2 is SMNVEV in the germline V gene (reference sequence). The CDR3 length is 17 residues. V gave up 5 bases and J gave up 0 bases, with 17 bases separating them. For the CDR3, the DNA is TGTGCCAGCAGTGGGGGAGGGATAGGACACTCTGGAAACACCATATATTTT. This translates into CASSGGGIGHSGNTIYF.

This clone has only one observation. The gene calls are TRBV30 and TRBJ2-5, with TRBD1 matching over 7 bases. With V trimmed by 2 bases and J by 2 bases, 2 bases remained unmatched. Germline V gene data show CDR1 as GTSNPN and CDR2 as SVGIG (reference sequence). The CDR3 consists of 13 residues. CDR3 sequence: CAWSRDRQETQYF. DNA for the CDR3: TGTGCCTGGAGTCGGGACAGACAAGAGACCCAGTACTTC.

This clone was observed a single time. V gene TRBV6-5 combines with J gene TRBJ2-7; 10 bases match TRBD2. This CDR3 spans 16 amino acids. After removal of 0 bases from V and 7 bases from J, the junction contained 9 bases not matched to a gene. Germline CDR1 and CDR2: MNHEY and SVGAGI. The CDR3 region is CASSYSFLAGVGEQYF. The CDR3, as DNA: TGTGCCAGCAGTTACTCCTTTCTAGCGGGAGTCGGGGAGCAGTACTTC.

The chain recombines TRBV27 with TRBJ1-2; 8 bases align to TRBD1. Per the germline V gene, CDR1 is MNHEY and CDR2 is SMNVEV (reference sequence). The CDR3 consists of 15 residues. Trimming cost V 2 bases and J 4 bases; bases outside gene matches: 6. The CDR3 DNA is TGTGCCAGCAGTTTAGAACAGGGGGTAATCTATGGCTACACCTTC. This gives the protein CASSLEQGVIYGYTF.

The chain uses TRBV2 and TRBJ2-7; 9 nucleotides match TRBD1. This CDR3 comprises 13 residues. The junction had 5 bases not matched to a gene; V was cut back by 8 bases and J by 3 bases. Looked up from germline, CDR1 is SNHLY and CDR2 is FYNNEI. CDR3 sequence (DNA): TGTGCCAGCCCGAGACAGGGGGACTACGAGCAGTACTTC. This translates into CASPRQGDYEQYF.

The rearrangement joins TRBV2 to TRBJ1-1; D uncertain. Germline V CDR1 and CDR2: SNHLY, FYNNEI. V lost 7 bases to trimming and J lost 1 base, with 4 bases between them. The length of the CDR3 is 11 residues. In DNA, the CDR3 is TGTGCCAGCACCGGGAACACTGAAGCTTTCTTT. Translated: CASTGNTEAFF. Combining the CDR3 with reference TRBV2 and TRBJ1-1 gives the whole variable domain EPEVTQTPSHQVTQMGQEVILRCVPISNHLYFYWYRQILGQKVEFLVSFYNNEISEKSEIFDDQFSVERPDGSNFTLKIRSTKLEDSAMYFCASTGNTEAFFGQGTRLTVV.

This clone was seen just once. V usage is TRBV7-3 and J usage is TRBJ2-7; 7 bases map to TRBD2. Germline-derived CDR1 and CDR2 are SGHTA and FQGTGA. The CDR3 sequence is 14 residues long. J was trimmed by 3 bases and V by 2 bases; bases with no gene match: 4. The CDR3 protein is CASSLGSGDYEQYF. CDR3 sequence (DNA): TGTGCCAGCAGCTTAGGCAGCGGGGACTACGAGCAGTACTTC. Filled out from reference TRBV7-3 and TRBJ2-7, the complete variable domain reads GAGVSQTPSNKVTEKGKYVELRCDPISGHTALYWYRQSLGQGPEFLIYFQGTGAADDSGLPNDRFFAVRPEGSVSTLKIQRTERGDSAVYLCASSLGSGDYEQYFGPGTRLTVT.

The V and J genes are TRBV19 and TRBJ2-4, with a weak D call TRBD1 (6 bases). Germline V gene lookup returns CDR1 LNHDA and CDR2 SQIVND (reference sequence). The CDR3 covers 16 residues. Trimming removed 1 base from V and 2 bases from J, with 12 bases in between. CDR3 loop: CASSIGPGESKNIQYF. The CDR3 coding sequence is TGTGCCAGTAGTATAGGCCCAGGGGAATCCAAAAACATTCAGTACTTC.

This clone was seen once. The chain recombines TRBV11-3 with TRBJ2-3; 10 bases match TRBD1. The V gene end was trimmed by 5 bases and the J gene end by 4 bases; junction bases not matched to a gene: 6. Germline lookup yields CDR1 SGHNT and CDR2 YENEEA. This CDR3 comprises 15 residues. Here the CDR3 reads CASSETGGAADTQYF. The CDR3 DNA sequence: TGTGCCAGCAGCGAGACAGGGGGCGCAGCAGATACGCAGTATTTT.

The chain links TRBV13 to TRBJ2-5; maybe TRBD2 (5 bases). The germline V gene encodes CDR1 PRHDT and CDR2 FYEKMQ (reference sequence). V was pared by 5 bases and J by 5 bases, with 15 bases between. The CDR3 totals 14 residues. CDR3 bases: TGTGCCAGCAGCCCCGGACGGGGTAGGGAGACCCAGTACTTC. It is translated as CASSPGRGRETQYF.

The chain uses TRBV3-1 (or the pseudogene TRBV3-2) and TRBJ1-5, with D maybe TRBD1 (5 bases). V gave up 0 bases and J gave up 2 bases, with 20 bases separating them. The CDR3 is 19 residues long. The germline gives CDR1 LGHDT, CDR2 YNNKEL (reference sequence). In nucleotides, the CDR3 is TGTGCCAGCAGCCAAGATTCCAGGCAGGGTCCACGGGGCAATCAGCCCCAGCATTTT. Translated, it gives CASSQDSRQGPRGNQPQHF.

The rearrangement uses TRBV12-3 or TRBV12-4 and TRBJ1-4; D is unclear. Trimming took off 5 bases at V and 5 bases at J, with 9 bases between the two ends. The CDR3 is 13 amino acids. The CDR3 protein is CASSPRSNEKLFF. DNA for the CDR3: TGTGCCAGCAGTCCTCGTAGCAATGAAAAACTGTTTTTT.

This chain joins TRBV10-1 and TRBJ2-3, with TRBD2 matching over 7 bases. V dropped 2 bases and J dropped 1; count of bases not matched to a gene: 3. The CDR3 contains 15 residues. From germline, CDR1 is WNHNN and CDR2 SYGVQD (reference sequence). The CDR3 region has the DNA TGCGCCAGCAGTGAGAAGGGAGGGGGCACAGATACGCAGTATTTT. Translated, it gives CASSEKGGGTDTQYF.

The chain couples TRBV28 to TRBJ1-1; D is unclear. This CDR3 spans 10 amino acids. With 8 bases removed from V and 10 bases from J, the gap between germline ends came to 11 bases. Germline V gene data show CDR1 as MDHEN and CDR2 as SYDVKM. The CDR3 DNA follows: TGTGCCAGCTCCCGGCGGGCAGCTTTCTTT. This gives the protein CASSRRAAFF.

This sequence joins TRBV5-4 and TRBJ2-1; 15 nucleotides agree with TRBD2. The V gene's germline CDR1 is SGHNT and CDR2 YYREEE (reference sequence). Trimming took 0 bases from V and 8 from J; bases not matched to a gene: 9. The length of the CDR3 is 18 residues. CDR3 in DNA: TGTGCCAGCAGCTTGGCCGGCCGGACTAGCGGGAGGGTTGATGAGCAGTTCTTC. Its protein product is CASSLAGRTSGRVDEQFF.

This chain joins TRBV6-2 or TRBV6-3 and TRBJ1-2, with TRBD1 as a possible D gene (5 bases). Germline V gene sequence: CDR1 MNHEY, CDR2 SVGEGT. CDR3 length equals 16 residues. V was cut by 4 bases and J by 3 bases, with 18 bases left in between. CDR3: CASSSALQGHDYGYTF. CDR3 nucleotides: TGTGCCAGCAGTTCGGCCCTTCAGGGTCATGACTATGGCTACACCTTC.

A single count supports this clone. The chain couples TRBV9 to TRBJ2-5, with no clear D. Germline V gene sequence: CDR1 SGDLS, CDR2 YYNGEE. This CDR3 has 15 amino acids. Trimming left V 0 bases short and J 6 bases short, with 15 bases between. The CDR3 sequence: CASSVDSLGPKTQYF. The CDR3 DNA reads TGTGCCAGCAGCGTAGACTCGTTGGGCCCCAAGACCCAGTACTTC.

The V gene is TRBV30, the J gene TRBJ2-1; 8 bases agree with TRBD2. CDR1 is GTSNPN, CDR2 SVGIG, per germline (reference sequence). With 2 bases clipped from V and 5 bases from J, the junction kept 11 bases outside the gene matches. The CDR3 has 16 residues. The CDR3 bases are TGTGCCTGGAGTCCCCTCACTAGCGGTTTTAACAATGAGCAGTTCTTC. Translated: CAWSPLTSGFNNEQFF.

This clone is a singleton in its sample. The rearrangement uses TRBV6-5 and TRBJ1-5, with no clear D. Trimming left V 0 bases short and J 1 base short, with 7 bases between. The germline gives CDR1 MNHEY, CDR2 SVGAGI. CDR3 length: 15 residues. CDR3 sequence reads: CASSYSAGSNQPQHF. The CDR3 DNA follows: TGTGCCAGCAGTTACTCGGCGGGGAGCAATCAGCCCCAGCATTTT.

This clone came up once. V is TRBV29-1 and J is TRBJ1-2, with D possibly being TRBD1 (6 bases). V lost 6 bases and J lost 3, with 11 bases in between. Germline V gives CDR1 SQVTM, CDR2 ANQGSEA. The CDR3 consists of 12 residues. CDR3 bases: TGCAGCGTCGCCCGGACAGACTATGGCTACACCTTC. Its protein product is CSVARTDYGYTF.

This CDR3 reads CASIKREGSSYEQYF. The CDR3 nucleotides are TGTGCCAGCATCAAGCGGGAGGGAAGCTCCTACGAGCAGTACTTC. V usage is TRBV6-5 and J usage is TRBJ2-7; 10 bases are a match to TRBD2. Germline CDR1 MNHEY, CDR2 SVGAGI. This CDR3 region has 15 residues. The J segment lost 0 bases and the V segment lost 7 bases, leaving 6 bases of the junction unmatched.